This is a list of T cell receptor beta chains from one sample in a study of blood T cell repertoires in COVID-19. This table comes from immunoSEQ multiplex PCR, and its TCRdb copy is limited to in-frame clones, with some not included. The sample has about 150,000 clones; about 85% are singletons. Sequencing input: peripheral blood. The receptors here all came from a man aged 55-75 years with COVID-19, enrolled during active disease. Both conserved end residues are part of each CDR3. A D gene is named only where the DNA matches it firmly. Clone size, where shown, is once, few, many, or a class for clones that have expanded.

>.|TRBJ2-7|.|TRBV7-2
CASSLTDTLYEQYF
TGTGCCAGCAGCTTAACGGACACCCTCTACGAGCAGTACTTC
>.|TRBJ2-7|.|TRBV15
CATSRDLRGFSYEQYF
TGTGCCACCAGCAGAGATTTGAGGGGGTTCTCCTACGAGCAGTACTTC
>.|TRBJ1-5|TRBD1|TRBV19
CASIRSAQGTTNQPQHF
TGTGCCAGTATCAGGTCCGCACAGGGGACGACCAATCAGCCCCAGCATTTT
>.|TRBJ2-5|.|TRBV6-5
CASVRSRAQETQYF
TGTGCCAGCGTCCGGTCGCGGGCCCAAGAGACCCAGTACTTC
>.|TRBJ1-5|TRBD1|TRBV2
CASRKSQTGRNQPQHF
TGTGCCAGCAGAAAATCCCAGACAGGGCGAAATCAGCCCCAGCATTTT
>few|TRBJ2-2|.|TRBV27
CASSPRWGGSGELFF
TGTGCCAGCAGTCCTCGTTGGGGGGGCTCCGGGGAGCTGTTTTTT
>.|TRBJ1-1|.|TRBV6-6
CASSYSRGNTEAFF
TGTGCCAGCAGTTACTCTCGCGGGAACACTGAAGCTTTCTTT
>.|TRBJ1-5|.|TRBV7-2
CASSMARADQPQHF
TGTGCCAGCAGCATGGCCAGGGCTGATCAGCCCCAGCATTTT
>.|TRBJ2-7|TRBD1|TRBV19
CASSLDRASYEQYF
TGTGCCAGTAGTTTAGACAGGGCCTCCTACGAGCAGTACTTC
>.|TRBJ1-2|TRBD1|TRBV7-7
CASNSTGDNYGYTF
TGTGCTAGCAACTCGACAGGGGATAACTATGGCTACACCTTC
>.|TRBJ2-1|.|TRBV4-3
CASSQVASSYNEQFF
TGCGCCAGCAGCCAAGTAGCAAGCTCCTACAATGAGCAGTTCTTC
>few|TRBJ2-5|TRBD1|TRBV9
CASSASGQPYQETQYF
TGTGCCAGCAGCGCCTCGGGACAGCCGTACCAAGAGACCCAGTACTTC
>.|TRBJ1-4|TRBD1|TRBV19
CASSIGQGRTNEKLFF
TGTGCCAGTAGCATCGGACAGGGTCGTACTAATGAAAAACTGTTTTTT
>.|TRBJ2-1|TRBD2|TRBV7-2
CASSLQAGGLRNEQFF
TGTGCCAGCAGCTTACAAGCGGGGGGTCTTAGAAATGAGCAGTTCTTC
>.|TRBJ1-5|.|TRBV6-5
CASSSQAYNQPQHF
TGTGCCAGCAGCTCACAGGCTTACAATCAGCCCCAGCATTTT
>.|TRBJ2-1|TRBD1|TRBV29-1
CSVPLGTGNEQFF
TGCAGCGTCCCGTTAGGGACAGGGAATGAGCAGTTCTTC
>.|TRBJ1-5|.|TRBV3-1/TRBV3-2
CASSQSRVSQPQHF
TGTGCCAGCAGCCAATCCAGGGTAAGCCAGCCCCAGCATTTT
>.|TRBJ2-7|.|TRBV6-5
CASSYSGSAYEQYF
TGTGCCAGCAGTTACTCGGGTAGCGCCTACGAGCAGTACTTC
>few|TRBJ2-1|.|TRBV6-2/TRBV6-3
CASSYQPELSQFF
TGTGCCAGCAGTTACCAACCTGAGCTTTCGCAGTTCTTC
>few|TRBJ1-2|.|TRBV14
CASSQVQGYGYTF
TGTGCCAGCAGCCAAGTCCAGGGATACGGCTACACCTTC
>few|TRBJ2-7|.|TRBV29-1
CSVGGGAAYEQYF
TGCAGCGTTGGAGGGGGGGCGGCCTACGAGCAGTACTTC
>few|TRBJ2-5|.|TRBV7-9
CASSLGGSSPTQYF
TGTGCCAGCAGCTTAGGTGGTAGCTCACCGACCCAGTACTTC
>.|TRBJ1-5|.|TRBV7-2
CASLVDNSNQPQHF
TGTGCCAGCCTAGTGGATAATAGCAATCAGCCCCAGCATTTT
>.|TRBJ1-5|.|TRBV14
CASSQGPGAQHF
TGTGCCAGCAGCCAAGGCCCCGGGGCCCAGCATTTT
>.|TRBJ2-1|.|TRBV9
CASSVAGNRDPSYNEQFF
TGTGCCAGCAGCGTAGCTGGGAACAGGGACCCCTCCTACAATGAGCAGTTCTTC
>.|TRBJ2-5|TRBD2|TRBV19
CASSPWTSTQETQYF
TGTGCCAGTAGTCCCTGGACTAGCACTCAAGAGACCCAGTACTTC
>.|TRBJ2-2|TRBD1|TRBV9
CASSSGTVNTGELFF
TGTGCCAGCAGCTCCGGGACAGTGAACACCGGGGAGCTGTTTTTT
>.|TRBJ2-7|TRBD1|TRBV27
CASSPPWGERGRPYEQYF
TGTGCCAGCAGCCCCCCCTGGGGAGAAAGGGGGCGACCCTACGAGCAGTACTTC
>.|TRBJ2-7|TRBD1|TRBV30
CAWTPVRGDRYEQYF
TGTGCCTGGACCCCCGTAAGGGGGGACAGGTACGAGCAGTACTTC
>.|TRBJ1-2|TRBD1|TRBV7-9
CASSLEDRWTSRGYTF
TGTGCCAGCAGCTTAGAGGACAGGTGGACGTCTCGCGGCTACACCTTC
>.|TRBJ1-3|TRBD1|TRBV7-3
CASSSQGTGTGNTIYF
TGTGCCAGCAGCTCCCAAGGGACAGGAACTGGAAACACCATATATTTT
>once|TRBJ1-5|.|TRBV6-6
CAVPGGPNQPQHF
TGTGCCGTACCCGGGGGTCCTAATCAGCCCCAGCATTTT
>few|TRBJ1-2|.|TRBV29-1
CSVDGGGDFYGYTF
TGCAGCGTTGACGGGGGGGGCGACTTCTATGGCTACACCTTC
>once|TRBJ1-2|TRBD1|TRBV30
CAWRAGQGSGYTF
TGTGCCTGGAGGGCTGGACAGGGATCAGGCTACACCTTC
>.|TRBJ1-2|.|TRBV7-2
CASSPGDYGYTF
TGTGCCAGCAGTCCAGGGGACTATGGCTACACCTTC
>.|TRBJ1-6|.|TRBV7-9
CASSPQGYNSPLHF
TGTGCCAGCAGCCCCCAGGGGTATAATTCACCCCTCCACTTT
>.|TRBJ1-3|TRBD1|TRBV30
CAWSLGQGGNTIYF
TGTGCCTGGAGTCTCGGACAGGGAGGAAACACCATATATTTT
>.|TRBJ1-3|TRBD1|TRBV7-8
CASSLVGQGAGNTIYF
TGTGCCAGCAGCTTAGTGGGTCAGGGGGCTGGAAACACCATATATTTT
>.|TRBJ2-3|TRBD2|TRBV4-3
CASSPQLAGGADTQYF
TGCGCCAGCAGCCCACAACTAGCGGGAGGGGCAGATACGCAGTATTTT
>.|TRBJ2-3|TRBD2|TRBV9
CASSDSGYSTDTQYF
TGTGCCAGCAGCGATAGCGGGTATAGCACAGATACGCAGTATTTT
>.|TRBJ2-3|.|TRBV6-4
CASNKQPSTDTQYF
TGTGCCAGCAATAAGCAACCGAGCACAGATACGCAGTATTTT
>.|TRBJ1-3|.|TRBV24-1
CATSKGGGVGNTIYF
TGTGCCACCTCGAAGGGGGGGGGCGTTGGAAACACCATATATTTT
>few|TRBJ1-1|TRBD1|TRBV7-3
CASSLTGQGGTEAFF
TGTGCCAGCAGCTTGACCGGACAGGGAGGCACTGAAGCTTTCTTT
>.|TRBJ1-2|TRBD1|TRBV28
CASRQGGAGYGYTF
TGTGCCAGCAGACAGGGGGGGGCGGGCTATGGCTACACCTTC
>.|TRBJ2-2|TRBD1|TRBV14
CASSRQGSNTGELFF
TGTGCCAGCAGCCGACAGGGGTCGAACACCGGGGAGCTGTTTTTT
>.|TRBJ2-5|.|TRBV5-1
CASSHRGHPGISTAKETQYF
TGCGCCAGCAGCCACCGGGGACACCCTGGGATCTCGACGGCGAAAGAGACCCAGTACTTC
>.|TRBJ1-1|.|TRBV12-3/TRBV12-4
CASSYREGTEAFF
TGTGCCAGCAGCTACAGGGAAGGCACTGAAGCTTTCTTT
>.|TRBJ2-5|.|TRBV11-1
CASSPYRAQETQYF
TGTGCCAGCAGCCCCTACAGGGCACAAGAGACCCAGTACTTC
>once|TRBJ1-4|TRBD1|TRBV6-5
CASSLQGTGVDEKLFF
TGTGCCAGCAGTTTACAGGGGACCGGGGTGGATGAAAAACTGTTTTTT
>.|TRBJ2-3|.|TRBV28
CASSPLTLVAQYF
TGTGCCAGCAGTCCTCTAACCTTGGTGGCGCAGTATTTT
>.|TRBJ2-1|.|TRBV18
CASSPKGSSYNEQFF
TGTGCCAGCTCACCAAAAGGGAGCTCCTACAATGAGCAGTTCTTC
>.|TRBJ1-1|TRBD1|TRBV5-1
CASSLGDRANTEAFF
TGCGCCAGCAGCCTAGGGGACAGGGCTAACACTGAAGCTTTCTTT
>.|TRBJ2-7|.|TRBV6-2/TRBV6-3
CASSPRGQLENYEQYF
TGTGCCAGCAGCCCCCGCGGACAGCTAGAAAACTACGAGCAGTACTTC
>.|TRBJ2-1|.|TRBV9
CASSALAGPYNEQFF
TGTGCCAGCAGCGCGTTGGCTGGCCCCTACAATGAGCAGTTCTTC
>.|TRBJ1-4|TRBD1|TRBV5-1
CASSVRDRGFREKLFF
TGCGCCAGCAGCGTCCGGGACAGGGGCTTTCGGGAAAAACTGTTTTTT
>.|TRBJ1-1|.|TRBV7-2
CASSPQGGGTEAFF
TGTGCCAGCAGCCCGCAAGGGGGGGGCACTGAAGCTTTCTTT
>.|TRBJ1-2|.|TRBV10-1
CATPGCGYTF
TGCGCCACCCCAGGGTGCGGCTACACCTTC
>.|TRBJ1-1|.|TRBV18
CASSPLKDTYTEAFF
TGTGCCAGCTCACCACTTAAGGACACATACACTGAAGCTTTCTTT
>.|TRBJ2-2|TRBD2|TRBV5-1
CASSPPQLAGGTGELFF
TGCGCCAGCAGCCCGCCCCAACTAGCGGGGGGGACCGGGGAGCTGTTTTTT
>.|TRBJ1-2|TRBD1|TRBV7-9
CASTTGGSLYGYTF
TGTGCCAGCACGACAGGGGGGAGTCTATATGGCTACACCTTC